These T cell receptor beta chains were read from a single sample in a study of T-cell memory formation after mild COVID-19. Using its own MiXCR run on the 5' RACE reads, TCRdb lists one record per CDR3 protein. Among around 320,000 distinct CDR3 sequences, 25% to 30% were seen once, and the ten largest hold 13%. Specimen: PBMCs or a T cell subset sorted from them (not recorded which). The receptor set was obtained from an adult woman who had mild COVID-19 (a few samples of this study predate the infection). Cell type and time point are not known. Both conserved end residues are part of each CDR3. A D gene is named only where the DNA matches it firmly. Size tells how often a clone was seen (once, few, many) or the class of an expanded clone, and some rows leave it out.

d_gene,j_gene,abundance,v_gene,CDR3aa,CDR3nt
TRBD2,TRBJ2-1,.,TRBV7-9,CASSSTPGLAGHEQFF,TGTGCCAGCAGTTCCACTCCGGGACTAGCGGGTCATGAGCAGTTCTTC
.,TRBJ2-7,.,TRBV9,CASSAQSVPGSYEQYF,TGTGCCAGCAGCGCCCAATCAGTGCCGGGCTCCTACGAGCAGTACTTC
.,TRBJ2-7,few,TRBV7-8,CASSLSRDRSYEQYF,TGTGCCAGCAGCCTCTCTCGGGACCGAAGCTACGAGCAGTACTTC
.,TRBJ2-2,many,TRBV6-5,CASSPNGQGTGELFF,TGTGCCAGCAGTCCTAACGGCCAGGGAACCGGGGAGCTGTTTTTT
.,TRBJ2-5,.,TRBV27,CASSLTGTLQETQYF,TGTGCCAGCAGTTTAACAGGGACGCTCCAAGAGACCCAGTACTTC
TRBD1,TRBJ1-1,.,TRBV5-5,CASSLGRGGTEAFF,TGTGCCAGCAGCTTGGGCAGGGGGGGCACTGAAGCTTTCTTT
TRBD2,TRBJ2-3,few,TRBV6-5,CASAGLAGGTDTQYF,TGTGCCAGCGCCGGACTAGCGGGGGGCACAGATACGCAGTATTTT
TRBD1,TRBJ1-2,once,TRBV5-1,CASSMGQGLANYGYTF,TGCGCCAGCAGCATGGGACAGGGCTTGGCTAACTATGGCTACACCTTC
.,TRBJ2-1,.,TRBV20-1,CSARRMAEPSYNEQFF,TGCAGTGCTAGGAGGATGGCAGAACCCTCCTACAATGAGCAGTTCTTC
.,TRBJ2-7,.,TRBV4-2,CASSQDRGGPSYEQYF,TGTGCCAGCAGCCAAGATCGCGGGGGCCCTTCCTACGAGCAGTACTTC
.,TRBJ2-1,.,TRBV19,CASSPVGNEQFF,TGTGCCAGTAGCCCGGTCGGCAATGAGCAGTTCTTC
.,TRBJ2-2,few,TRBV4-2,CASSQGAAKANTGELFF,TGTGCCAGCAGCCAAGGGGCAGCTAAAGCGAACACCGGGGAGCTGTTTTTT
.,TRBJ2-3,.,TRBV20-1,CSAGGGLAPSSPSTDTQYF,TGCAGTGCTGGTGGTGGGCTAGCGCCTTCCAGCCCTAGCACAGATACGCAGTATTTT
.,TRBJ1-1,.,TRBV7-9,CASSLNEVGTEAFF,TGTGCCAGCAGCTTAAACGAGGTGGGCACTGAAGCTTTCTTT
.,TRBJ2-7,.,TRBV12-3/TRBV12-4,CASSSGTTYEQYF,TGTGCCAGCAGTAGCGGGACAACATACGAGCAGTACTTC
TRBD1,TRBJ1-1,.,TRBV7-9,CASRKTTGGTEAFF,TGTGCCAGCAGGAAGACAACAGGGGGCACTGAAGCTTTCTTT
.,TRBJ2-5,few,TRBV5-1,CASSLAGGRVETQYF,TGCGCCAGCAGCTTGGCTGGGGGCAGGGTTGAGACCCAGTACTTC
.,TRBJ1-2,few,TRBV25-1,CASSDQAPGYGYTF,TGTGCCAGCAGTGATCAGGCTCCCGGCTATGGCTACACCTTC
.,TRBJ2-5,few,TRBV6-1,CASNQGRSRETQYF,TGTGCCAGCAATCAGGGGCGTAGTCGTGAGACCCAGTACTTC
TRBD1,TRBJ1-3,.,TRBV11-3,CASSESRGLTGNTIYF,TGTGCCAGCAGCGAAAGCAGGGGGTTAACTGGAAACACCATATATTTT
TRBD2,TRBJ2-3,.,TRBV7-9,CASSSGLADFTDTQYF,TGTGCCAGCAGCTCGGGACTAGCGGACTTCACAGATACGCAGTATTTT
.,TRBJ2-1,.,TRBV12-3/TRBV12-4,CASSSKGNEQFF,TGTGCCAGCAGTTCAAAGGGGAATGAGCAGTTCTTC
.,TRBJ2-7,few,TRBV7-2,CASSLTGVEQYF,TGTGCCAGCAGCCTAACGGGGGTCGAGCAGTACTTC
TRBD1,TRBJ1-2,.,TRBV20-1,CSARPTGNYGYTF,TGCAGTGCCAGACCGACAGGGAACTATGGCTACACCTTC
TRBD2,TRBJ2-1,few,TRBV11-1,CASSLAGLAEQFF,TGTGCCAGCAGCTTAGCCGGACTAGCGGAGCAGTTCTTC
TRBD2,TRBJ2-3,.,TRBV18,CASSPSGLAGMSTDTQYF,TGTGCCAGCTCACCAAGCGGACTAGCGGGGATGAGCACAGATACGCAGTATTTT
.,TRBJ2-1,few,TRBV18,CASSPPGQRYNEQFF,TGTGCCAGCTCACCACCCGGGCAGCGATACAATGAGCAGTTCTTC
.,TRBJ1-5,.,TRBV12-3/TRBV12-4,CASSFETGNQPQHF,TGTGCCAGCAGTTTTGAGACGGGGAATCAGCCCCAGCATTTT
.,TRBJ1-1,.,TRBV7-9,CASSLAGRGRLNTEAFF,TGTGCCAGCAGCTTAGCGGGGCGGGGCCGGCTAAACACTGAAGCTTTCTTT
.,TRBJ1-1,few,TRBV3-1,CASSLSGKNTEAFF,TGTGCCAGCAGCCTCAGCGGCAAGAACACTGAAGCTTTCTTT
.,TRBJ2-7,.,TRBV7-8,CASSLERPTVAEQYF,TGTGCCAGCAGCTTAGAGCGCCCGACAGTGGCTGAGCAGTACTTC
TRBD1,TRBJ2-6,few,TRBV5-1,CASSSRDRIFGANVLTF,TGCGCCAGCAGCTCCCGGGACAGGATTTTTGGGGCCAACGTCCTGACTTTC
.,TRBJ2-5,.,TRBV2,CASTSGPYQETQYF,TGTGCCAGCACCTCCGGACCGTACCAAGAGACCCAGTACTTC
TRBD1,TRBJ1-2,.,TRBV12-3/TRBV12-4,CASSPGPGTDYGYTF,TGTGCCAGCAGTCCCGGCCCCGGGACAGACTATGGCTACACCTTC
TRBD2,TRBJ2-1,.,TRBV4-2,CASSQEPAGGPDYNEQFF,TGTGCCAGCAGCCAAGAGCCAGCGGGGGGGCCCGATTACAATGAGCAGTTCTTC
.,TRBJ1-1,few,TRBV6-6,CASSYLGRGTEAFF,TGTGCCAGCAGTTACCTCGGCAGGGGCACTGAAGCTTTCTTT
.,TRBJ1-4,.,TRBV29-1,CSVALNEKLFF,TGCAGCGTTGCCCTTAATGAAAAACTGTTTTTT
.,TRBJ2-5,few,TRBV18,CASSPRQAETQYF,TGTGCCAGCTCACCCCGACAGGCGGAGACCCAGTACTTC
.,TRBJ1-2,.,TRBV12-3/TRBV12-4,CASSLGRVGTF,TGTGCCAGCAGTTTAGGGCGGGTTGGCACCTTC
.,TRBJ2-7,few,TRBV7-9,CASSKSGSFVYEQYF,TGTGCCAGCAGCAAAAGCGGGTCTTTCGTTTACGAGCAGTACTTC
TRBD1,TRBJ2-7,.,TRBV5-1,CASSKGQGWGTYEQYF,TGCGCCAGCAGCAAGGGACAGGGCTGGGGTACCTACGAGCAGTACTTC
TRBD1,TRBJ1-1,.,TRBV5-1,CASSSTGVSGTEAFF,TGCGCCAGCAGCTCGACAGGGGTCTCGGGGACTGAAGCTTTCTTT
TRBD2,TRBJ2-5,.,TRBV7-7,CASSRGVAGAQETQYF,TGTGCCAGCAGCCGTGGAGTAGCGGGGGCCCAAGAGACCCAGTACTTC
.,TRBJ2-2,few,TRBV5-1,CASSPRTGTGELFF,TGCGCCAGCAGCCCTAGAACAGGGACCGGGGAGCTGTTTTTT
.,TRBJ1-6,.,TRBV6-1,CASSEAYNSPLHF,TGTGCCAGCAGTGAAGCGTACAATTCACCCCTCCACTTT
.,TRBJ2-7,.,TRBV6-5,CASGYGPEQYF,TGTGCCAGCGGGTATGGGCCCGAGCAGTACTTC
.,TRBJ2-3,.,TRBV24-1,CATSDLQGPAPDTQYF,TGTGCCACCAGTGATTTGCAGGGACCCGCCCCAGATACGCAGTATTTT
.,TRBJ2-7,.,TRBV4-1,CASSPYGRTRDEQYF,TGCGCCAGCAGCCCCTATGGGCGCACTCGGGACGAGCAGTACTTC
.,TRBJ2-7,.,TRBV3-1,CASSQGFPYEQYF,TGTGCCAGCAGCCAGGGGTTCCCCTACGAGCAGTACTTC